This T cell receptor beta chain comes out of a study of blood T cells in healthy people across ages. Findings of the study overall: Because donor CMV status was unknown, expanded clonotype changes were possibly confounded.

There are 17 residues in the CDR3. Trimming at V came to 3 bases and at J to 3 bases, leaving 11 bases not matched to a gene. The study drew donors from healthy Caucasian individuals in Russia aged about 6 to 90. The second PCR ran roughly 7 to 12 cycles with a sample-barcoded 5' primer and J-beta primers. Per-sample output comprised a minimum of 3 million paired-end reads containing CDR3. TCRdb called the 5' RACE reads again in MiXCR, with one record for every CDR3 protein. The sample holds some 320,000 distinct CDR3 sequences; 25% to 30% are singletons and the top ten take approximately 30%. This clonotype was counted ten times or more. The antigen is unknown.

The receptor was isolated from a woman between 65 and 79 years old in good health. The sample taken for sequencing was blood. J is TRBJ2-5 and V is TRBV12-3 or TRBV12-4, with 9 bases that match TRBD2. This chain's CDR3 is CASSLSFRAGGEETQYF. The CDR3 DNA reads TGTGCCAGCAGTTTGAGCTTCCGGGCGGGAGGGGAAGAGACCCAGTACTTC.